This TCR beta chain was captured in a study of blood T cell repertoires in COVID-19. This clone was observed a single time. TCRdb's copy holds only in-frame clones and misses some; the assay was immunoSEQ multiplex PCR. The table shows more than 250,000 clones, with 70% to 90% occurring only once. Sequencing was performed on PBMCs or T cells enriched from blood (not recorded which). The TCR comes from a man under 40 who had recovered from COVID-19.

CDR3 in amino acids: CASSPPDRGYTF. The CDR3 DNA sequence: TGTGCCAGCAGCCCACCAGACAGGGGCTACACCTTC. The chain links TRBV6-5 to TRBJ1-2; TRBD1 is a possible D gene (6 bases). Germline lookup yields CDR1 MNHEY and CDR2 SVGAGI. Trimming left V 6 bases short and J 8 bases short, with 13 bases between. The CDR3 is 12 residues long.